The present T cell receptor beta chain was sequenced within a study of cytomegalovirus exposure and HLA in healthy donors. Study overall: The 95 to 150 validation repertoires used a platform that matched the one used for the 600 to 700 first-cohort repertoires, as a later analysis reported.

Study-wide points: TCR clusters originating in the first cohort tended to co-occur in the roughly 120 validation repertoires, according to a later analysis.

The CDR3 has 15 amino acids. Germline V lookup: CDR1 MNHNS, CDR2 SASEGT. V lost 0 bases, J lost 6 bases, and 13 bases lay in between. About this clone itself: Its specificity is not known.

Method: immunoSEQ multiplex PCR; TCRdb's copy keeps in-frame clones and lacks some. Of about 55,000 clones listed, around 90% are singletons. This sequence originates from a man aged 18 to 29 in good health and CMV-seronegative. The chain carries TRBV6-1 and TRBJ2-3; possible D gene TRBD1, 5 bases. Sequenced input: PBMCs. The CDR3 DNA sequence: TGTGCCAGCAGTGAAGCACCCAACCCAGGGGATACGCAGTATTTT. This gives the protein CASSEAPNPGDTQYF.